The present entry profiles one T cell receptor (beta chain) with its context. This record belongs to a study of control samples from healthy donors and cancer patients. The data were produced by immunoSEQ multiplex PCR, yet TCRdb's version contains in-frame clones alone and is incomplete. The table lists just over 150,000 clones, 80% to 90% of them singletons, with around 12% in the top ten. CDR1 and CDR2 (germline): LNHNV, YYDKDF (reference sequence). The V and J ends lost 1 base and 7 bases, in that order; junction bases with no gene match: 10. The CDR3 has 17 amino acids. The clonotype comes from a man aged 30-40 years in good health. The chain uses TRBV15 and TRBJ1-6; TRBD1 matches at 7 bases. Material for sequencing was blood. The CDR3 spells CATSRVPGGTENSPLHF. The CDR3 bases are TGTGCCACCAGCAGAGTCCCGGGGGGGACAGAAAATTCACCCCTCCACTTT.